This T cell receptor (beta chain) was found in a study of blood T cell repertoires in COVID-19. Study information: Nucleic acid was either cDNA or gDNA, and it came from T cells, B-cell-depleted T cells, or PBMCs.

Source study methods: For nucleated cells, counts were estimated from reference gene primer amplification. Data came from immunoSEQ multiplex PCR; TCRdb stores just in-frame clones and leaves some out. For V, J and clone size, that table is used; D and trimming come from the DNA. The sample lists over 300,000 clones; 85% were seen once. This CDR3 is built from 22 residues. J lost 9 bases, V lost 2 bases, and 24 bases had no gene match. Germline V gene data show CDR1 as MNHEY and CDR2 as SMNVEV (reference sequence). Sequenced material: peripheral blood. The receptor's source is a human donor in a cohort sampled during active COVID-19. V is TRBV27 and J is TRBJ2-1; 14 bases agree with TRBD2. The CDR3 protein is CASSLRKGEGTSGGIIYGEQFF. For the CDR3, the DNA is TGTGCCAGCAGTTTACGGAAAGGGGAAGGGACTAGCGGGGGTATCATATACGGTGAGCAGTTCTTC.